These T cell receptor beta chains were read from a single sample in a study of shared clonotypes between healthy human individuals. TCRdb's table, derived via immunoSEQ multiplex PCR, lists solely in-frame clones and lacks some. Of roughly 500,000 clones listed, 76% are singletons. Sequenced: PBMCs. The receptor source for this set is a woman aged 40 to 55 in good health. Some clones in this sample may be carry-over from other donors' samples. The CDR3 runs from the conserved cysteine through the conserved F or W. Each record gives: V gene, J gene, D gene, clone size, CDR3 DNA, CDR3 protein. A D gene is named only where the DNA matches it firmly. Clone size, where shown, is once, few, many, or a class for clones that have expanded.

V: TRBV11-3; J: TRBJ2-1; D: -; size: -; DNA: TGTGCCAGCAGTAACGGGACGTATTACAATGAGCAGTTCTTC; CDR3: CASSNGTYYNEQFF
V: TRBV10-3; J: TRBJ2-1; D: -; size: -; DNA: TGTGCCATCAGTGTGACCTTGGATGGGAATGAGCAGTTCTTC; CDR3: CAISVTLDGNEQFF
V: TRBV29-1; J: TRBJ2-7; D: TRBD2; size: -; DNA: TGCAGCGTTGAGGGGACTACCTACGAGCAGTACTTC; CDR3: CSVEGTTYEQYF
V: TRBV6-5; J: TRBJ1-5; D: -; size: once; DNA: TGTGCCAGTGTCAGGATTCTTCAGCCCCAGCATTTT; CDR3: CASVRILQPQHF
V: TRBV7-3; J: TRBJ2-7; D: TRBD2; size: -; DNA: TGTGCCAGCAGCTTAAGTGGGACTAGCGGTACCTACGAGCAGTACTTC; CDR3: CASSLSGTSGTYEQYF
V: TRBV27; J: TRBJ2-7; D: TRBD2; size: -; DNA: TGTGCCAGCAGTTTAGGCGGGAGGCACTCCTACGAGCAGTACTTC; CDR3: CASSLGGRHSYEQYF
V: TRBV5-1; J: TRBJ2-5; D: TRBD1; size: -; DNA: TGCGCCAGCAGCTACCAGGGGGCCCGGGAGACCCAGTACTTC; CDR3: CASSYQGARETQYF
V: TRBV11-2; J: TRBJ2-3; D: -; size: -; DNA: TGTGCCAGCAGCTTAGCAGGACTGAGCACAGATACGCAGTATTTT; CDR3: CASSLAGLSTDTQYF
V: TRBV30; J: TRBJ2-7; D: -; size: many; DNA: TGTGCCTGGACCGGACTGTCTTCCTACGAGCAGTACTTC; CDR3: CAWTGLSSYEQYF
V: TRBV7-3; J: TRBJ2-3; D: -; size: -; DNA: TGTGCCAGCAGCTCCCGCCTCACAGATACGCAGTATTTT; CDR3: CASSSRLTDTQYF